This T cell receptor (beta chain) emerged from a study of cytomegalovirus exposure and HLA in healthy donors. Study summary: Prior work identified around 120 million unique TCR beta sequences in 150 million to 200 million T cells. General study results and limits: In an earlier analysis, about 87% or about 30%: the productive usage of most TCR beta V segments. Later genetic work tied a missense DCLRE1C variant to beta-chain V and J trimming.

The study ran its PCR with 60 Vbeta and 13 Jbeta primers. The method was immunoSEQ multiplex PCR; TCRdb's version includes in-frame clones alone and lacks a portion of them. The table shows approximately 77,000 clones, with over 70% occurring only once. This clone has a handful of counts. Its target is unknown. With V trimmed by 4 bases and J by 1 base, 4 bases remained unmatched. The CDR3 totals 14 residues. CDR1 MGHDK and CDR2 SYGVNS come from the germline V gene. The receptor was derived from a woman between 35 and 50 years old in good health and CMV-seronegative. The J gene is TRBJ2-7, the V gene TRBV25-1, with TRBD1 matching 7 bases. The sequencing sample was made of PBMCs. CDR3 coding DNA: TGTGCCAGCAGTGGTAGACAGGGTTCCTACGAGCAGTACTTC. This translates into CASSGRQGSYEQYF.